This T cell receptor (beta chain) was captured by sequencing in a study of T cell repertoires in cytomegalovirus infection. Overall study: Selection of CMV epitopes for the study included recently identified HLA-C-restricted and well-studied HLA-B-restricted ones. Signatures in public TCR beta sequences pointed to both CMV infection and matching HLA type. Study-level points and caveats: The cumulative frequency of public TCR beta families distinguished individuals who carried CMV together with the relevant HLA. Clonotypes of TCR beta that were HLA-C-restricted and CMV-specific dominated the ex vivo response.

TCRdb used MiXCR to reprocess the reads, holding one entry per CDR3 protein. Found here are roughly 920,000 distinct CDR3 sequences, around 30% of them singletons; the top ten hold roughly 13%. Per germline, CDR1 SGHVS and CDR2 FNYEAQ. There are 16 residues in the CDR3. Deletions cut 1 base from V and 3 bases from J, with 15 bases between. As concerns this clonotype: Its antigen is not known.

V usage is TRBV7-6 and J usage is TRBJ1-2; no definite D call. The sequencing used cultured CD8+ T cells from PBMCs, collected from culture after CMV antigen stimulation. This TCR came from a human donor in good health (CMV status not recorded). Some clones in this sample may be carry-over from other donors' samples. CDR3 coding DNA: TGTGCCAGCAGCTTAGTTGGGTCCTTCGGGGACTATGGCTACACCTTC. Translating it yields CASSLVGSFGDYGYTF.